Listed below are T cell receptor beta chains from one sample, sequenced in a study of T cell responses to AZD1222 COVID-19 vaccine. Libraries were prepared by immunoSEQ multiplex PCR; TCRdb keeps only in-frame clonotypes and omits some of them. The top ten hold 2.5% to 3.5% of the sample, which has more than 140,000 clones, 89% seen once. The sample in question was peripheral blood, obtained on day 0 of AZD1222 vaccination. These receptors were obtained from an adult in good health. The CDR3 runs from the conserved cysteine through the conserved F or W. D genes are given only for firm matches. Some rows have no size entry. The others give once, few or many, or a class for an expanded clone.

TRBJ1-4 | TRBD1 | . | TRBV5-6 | TGTGCCAGCAGCCCGAGACAGGGTCGGAATGAAAAACTGTTTTTT | CASSPRQGRNEKLFF
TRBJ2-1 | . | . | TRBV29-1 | TGCAGCGTTGAATCGCGTATTGGTGAGCAGTTCTTC | CSVESRIGEQFF
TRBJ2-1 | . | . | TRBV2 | TGTGCCAGCAGTCCTCGTCGGGGGCAGGGGATCGGTGAGCAGTTCTTC | CASSPRRGQGIGEQFF
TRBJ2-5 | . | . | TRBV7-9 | TGTGCCAGCAGCCCCCTGGTAGGGGTTAGTCAAGAGACCCAGTACTTC | CASSPLVGVSQETQYF
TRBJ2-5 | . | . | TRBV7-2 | TGTGCCAGCAGCAGTGGGCAGGGGCTCCAAGAGACCCAGTACTTC | CASSSGQGLQETQYF
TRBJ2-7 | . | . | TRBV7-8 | TGTGCCAGCAGCTTACTGGGGCCCTCCTACGAGCAGTACTTC | CASSLLGPSYEQYF
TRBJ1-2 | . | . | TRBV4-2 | TGTGCCAGCAGGAGAGGGGTCGGGGCGGAGGGCTACACCTTC | CASRRGVGAEGYTF
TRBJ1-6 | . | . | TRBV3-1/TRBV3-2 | TGTGCCAGCAGCCAAGTGGGGGGGAATAATTCACCCCTCCACTTT | CASSQVGGNNSPLHF
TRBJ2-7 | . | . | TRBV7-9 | TGTGCCAGCAGCCCAGTCCTGGGTACCTACGAGCAGTACTTC | CASSPVLGTYEQYF
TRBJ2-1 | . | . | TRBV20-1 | TGCAGTGCTAGAGGCCCTAATGAGCAGTTCTTC | CSARGPNEQFF
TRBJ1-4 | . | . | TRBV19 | TGTGCCAGTAGTAACAGGGCTTGGGCAACTAATGAAAAACTGTTTTTT | CASSNRAWATNEKLFF
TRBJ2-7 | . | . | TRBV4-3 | TGCGCCAGCAGCCAAGAGGGGGGCAGCGAGCAGTACTTC | CASSQEGGSEQYF
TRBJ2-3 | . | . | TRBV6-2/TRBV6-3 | TGTGCCAGCAGTCGTAGGCCTGGGGGGTGGGCCACAGATACGCAGTATTTT | CASSRRPGGWATDTQYF
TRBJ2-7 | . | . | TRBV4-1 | TGCGCCAGCAGCCATCTACCCCGGGCCCCGCTGTATGGCGAGCAGTACTTC | CASSHLPRAPLYGEQYF
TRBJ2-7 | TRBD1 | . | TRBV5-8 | TGTGCCAGCAGCAGACAGGGATTGTCCTACGAGCAGTACTTC | CASSRQGLSYEQYF
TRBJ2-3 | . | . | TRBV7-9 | TGTGCCAGCAGGGCGGCTAGGACGGCCGGGGAGGTCACAGATACGCAGTATTTT | CASRAARTAGEVTDTQYF
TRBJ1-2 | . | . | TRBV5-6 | TGTGCCAGCAGCCGGACGGGCAGCAACTATGGCTACACCTTC | CASSRTGSNYGYTF
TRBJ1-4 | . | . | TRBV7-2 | TGTGCCAGCAGCTTAGCCGGACGTGGGGGGTTAGGTTCAGGCGAAAAACTGTTTTTT | CASSLAGRGGLGSGEKLFF
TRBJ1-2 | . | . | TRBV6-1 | TGTGCCAGCAGTGAAGTGACCGGCCCGTCTAACTATGGCTACACCTTC | CASSEVTGPSNYGYTF
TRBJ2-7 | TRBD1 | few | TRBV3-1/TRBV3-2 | TGTGCCAGCAGCCGTCAACAAGGGGGCGGAACAACCTACGAGCAGTACTTC | CASSRQQGGGTTYEQYF
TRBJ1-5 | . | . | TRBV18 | TGTGCCAGCTCACCGTACGACCAGGGAGATAGGCCCCAGCATTTT | CASSPYDQGDRPQHF
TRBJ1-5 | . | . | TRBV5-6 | TGTGCCAGCAGCTTCTCAGGGGATTACAATCAGCCCCAGCATTTT | CASSFSGDYNQPQHF
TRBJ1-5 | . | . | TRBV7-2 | TGTGCCAGCAGCTTAGGATTTCAAGGCAATCAGCCCCAGCATTTT | CASSLGFQGNQPQHF
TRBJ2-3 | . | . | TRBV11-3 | TGTGCCAGCAGCTTACGGGGACCAGATACGCAGTATTTT | CASSLRGPDTQYF
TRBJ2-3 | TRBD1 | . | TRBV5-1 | TGCGCCAGCAGCTTGGGCAGGGGGTCAGATACGCAGTATTTT | CASSLGRGSDTQYF
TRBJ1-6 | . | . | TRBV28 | TGTGCCAGCAGTTTAGTTATGGGATATAATTCACCCCTCCACTTT | CASSLVMGYNSPLHF
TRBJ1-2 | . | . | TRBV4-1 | TGCGCCAGCAGCCAAGATCTTAGTCCAGACCCCTATGGCTACACCTTC | CASSQDLSPDPYGYTF
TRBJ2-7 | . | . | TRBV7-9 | TGTGCCAGCAGCTTAAATGAACAAAGGAGTGTGTTC | CASSLNEQRSVF
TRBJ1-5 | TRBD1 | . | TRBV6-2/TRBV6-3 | TGTGCCAGCAGTTACTCGAAGTTGGGGACAGTTTTGAATCAGCCCCAGCATTTT | CASSYSKLGTVLNQPQHF
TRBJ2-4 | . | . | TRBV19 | TGTGCCAGTAGTATGGTGGGCAGGGGGAGGAGAAACATTCAGTACTTC | CASSMVGRGRRNIQYF
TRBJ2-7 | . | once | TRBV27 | TGTGCCAGCAGTTCGGACAGTGACTCCTACGAGCAGTACTTC | CASSSDSDSYEQYF
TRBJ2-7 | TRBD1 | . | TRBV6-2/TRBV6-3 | TGTGCCAGCAGCCACACCTCGGGACAGTCCTACGAGCAGTACTTC | CASSHTSGQSYEQYF
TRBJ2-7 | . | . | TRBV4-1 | TGCGCCAGCAGCCAAGGTTTAAGCGGTTACGAGCAGTACTTC | CASSQGLSGYEQYF
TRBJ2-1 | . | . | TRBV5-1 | TGCGCCAGCAGTAATTCTCCAACGGAGACGTACAATGAGCAGTTCTTC | CASSNSPTETYNEQFF
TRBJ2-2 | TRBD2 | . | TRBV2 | TGTGCCAGCAGTGAAGCGGGACTAGCGGGGGACACCGGGGAGCTGTTTTTT | CASSEAGLAGDTGELFF
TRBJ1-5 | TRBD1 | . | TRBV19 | TGTGCCAGGCCCGGACAGGGGAGCAATCAGCCCCAGCATTTT | CARPGQGSNQPQHF
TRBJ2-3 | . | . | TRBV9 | TGTGCCAGCAGCGCAGGAGGCCTAACAGATACGCAGTATTTT | CASSAGGLTDTQYF
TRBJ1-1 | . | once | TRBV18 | TGTGCCAGCTCACCCGGTCGGCCAATGAACACTGAAGCTTTCTTT | CASSPGRPMNTEAFF
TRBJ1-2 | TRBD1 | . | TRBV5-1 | TGCGCCAGCAGCTTGGGACAGGGGGTCTATGGCTACACCTTC | CASSLGQGVYGYTF
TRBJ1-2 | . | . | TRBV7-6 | TGTGCCAGCAGACGCAATCCTAAGGGAAACTATGGCTACACCTTC | CASRRNPKGNYGYTF
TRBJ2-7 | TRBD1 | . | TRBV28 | TGTGCCAGCACCGACAGGGCAACCTACGAGCAGTACTTC | CASTDRATYEQYF
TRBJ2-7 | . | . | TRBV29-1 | TGCAGCGTTGAAGTTTCCAGGGGAAGTTTTTGGGACGAGCAGTACTTC | CSVEVSRGSFWDEQYF
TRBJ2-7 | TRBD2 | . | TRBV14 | TGTGCCAGCAGCCTGGGACTAGCTGGTACTTACGAGCAGTACTTC | CASSLGLAGTYEQYF
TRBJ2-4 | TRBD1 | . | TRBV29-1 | TGCAGCGTTGAATCCCTACCCAGGGGGAAAAACATTCAGTACTTC | CSVESLPRGKNIQYF
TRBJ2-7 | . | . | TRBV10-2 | TGCGCCAGCTCAGGATTTGGGGAGTTGGGGGAGCAGTACTTC | CASSGFGELGEQYF
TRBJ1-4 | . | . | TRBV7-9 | TGTGCCAGCAGCTTCGGAGGGTTAAATGAAAAACTGTTTTTT | CASSFGGLNEKLFF
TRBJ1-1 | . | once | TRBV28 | TGTGCCCTCAAGAATCCTTTGGGGACTGAAGCTTTCTTT | CALKNPLGTEAFF
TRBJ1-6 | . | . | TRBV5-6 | TGTGCCAGCAGCCTCCAGGGGTTTAATTCACCCCTCCACTTT | CASSLQGFNSPLHF
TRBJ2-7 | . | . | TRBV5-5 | TGTGCCAGCAGGGATGCCGAGGCAGGTGTGCGGGAGCAGTACTTC | CASRDAEAGVREQYF
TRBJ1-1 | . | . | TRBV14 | TGTGCCAGCAGCTTGGGACTGAACACTGAAGCTTTCTTT | CASSLGLNTEAFF
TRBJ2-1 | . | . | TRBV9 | TGTGCCAGCAGCGTAGACTTGGTCTCTAGTGAGCAGTTCTTC | CASSVDLVSSEQFF
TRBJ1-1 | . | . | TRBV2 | TGTGCCAGCATTTCGCTCGGGATGAACACTGAAGCTTTCTTT | CASISLGMNTEAFF
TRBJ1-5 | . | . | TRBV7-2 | TGTGCCAGCAGCTTAGAGGGAAAAAGCAATCAGCCCCAGCATTTT | CASSLEGKSNQPQHF
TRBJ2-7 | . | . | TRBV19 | TGTGCCAGTAGTATTCGACGGAGCTCCTACGAGCAGTACTTC | CASSIRRSSYEQYF
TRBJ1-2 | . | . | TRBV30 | TGTGCCTGGAGTGGTTTCTACGCAGGGGACTATGGCTACACCTTC | CAWSGFYAGDYGYTF